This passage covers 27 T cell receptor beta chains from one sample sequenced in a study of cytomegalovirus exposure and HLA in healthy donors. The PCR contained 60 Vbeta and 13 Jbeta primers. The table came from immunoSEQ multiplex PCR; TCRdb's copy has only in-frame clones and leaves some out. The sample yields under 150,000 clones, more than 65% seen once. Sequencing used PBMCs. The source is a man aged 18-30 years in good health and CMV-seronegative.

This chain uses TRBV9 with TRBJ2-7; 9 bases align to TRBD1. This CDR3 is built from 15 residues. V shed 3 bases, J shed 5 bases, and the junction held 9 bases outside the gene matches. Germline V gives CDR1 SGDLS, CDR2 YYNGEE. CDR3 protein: CASSAPGQGSDEQYF. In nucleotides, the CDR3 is TGTGCCAGCAGCGCCCCGGGACAGGGTAGCGACGAGCAGTACTTC. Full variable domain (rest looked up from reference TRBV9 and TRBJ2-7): DSGVTQTPKHLITATGQRVTLRCSPRSGDLSVYWYQQSLDQGLQFLIQYYNGEERAKGNILERFSAQQFPDLHSELNLSSLELGDSALYFCASSAPGQGSDEQYFGPGTRLTVT.

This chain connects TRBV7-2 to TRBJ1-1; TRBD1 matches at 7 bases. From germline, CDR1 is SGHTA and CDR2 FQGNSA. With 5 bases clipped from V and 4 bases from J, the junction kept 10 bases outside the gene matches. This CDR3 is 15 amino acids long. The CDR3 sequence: CASSAQGGFVTEAFF. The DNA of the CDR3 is TGTGCCAGCAGCGCGCAGGGGGGTTTCGTCACTGAAGCTTTCTTT.

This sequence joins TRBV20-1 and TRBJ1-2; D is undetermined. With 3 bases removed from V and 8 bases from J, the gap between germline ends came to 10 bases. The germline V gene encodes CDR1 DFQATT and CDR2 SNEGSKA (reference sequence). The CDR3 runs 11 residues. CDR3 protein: CSARALWGYTF. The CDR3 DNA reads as TGCAGTGCTAGGGCCCTTTGGGGCTACACCTTC.

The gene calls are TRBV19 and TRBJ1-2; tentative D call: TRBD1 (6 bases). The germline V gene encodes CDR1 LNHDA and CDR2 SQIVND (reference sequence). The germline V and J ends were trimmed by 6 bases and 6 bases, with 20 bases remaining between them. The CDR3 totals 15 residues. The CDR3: CASRTSGGLQHGYTF. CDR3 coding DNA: TGTGCCAGTAGGACCTCGGGGGGGCTACAACATGGCTACACCTTC. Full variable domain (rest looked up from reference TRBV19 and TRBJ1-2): DGGITQSPKYLFRKEGQNVTLSCEQNLNHDAMYWYRQDPGQGLRLIYYSQIVNDFQKGDIAEGYSVSREKKESFPLTVTSAQKNPTAFYLCASRTSGGLQHGYTFGSGTRLTVV.

The CDR3 here is CASSYSGGAGELFF. DNA of the CDR3: TGTGCCAGCAGTTACAGCGGGGGGGCCGGGGAGCTGTTTTTT. J is TRBJ2-2 and V is TRBV6-5, with 10 bases aligning to TRBD2. Looked up from germline, CDR1 is MNHEY and CDR2 is SVGAGI. CDR3 length: 14 amino acids. V lost 2 bases and J lost 6; bases outside the gene matches: 0.

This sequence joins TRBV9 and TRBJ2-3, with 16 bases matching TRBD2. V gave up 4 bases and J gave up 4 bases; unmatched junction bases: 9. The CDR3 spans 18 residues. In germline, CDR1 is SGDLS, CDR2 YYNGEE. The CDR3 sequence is CASSLSPGLAGGPDTQYF. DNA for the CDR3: TGTGCCAGCAGCCTGAGCCCGGGACTAGCGGGGGGGCCAGATACGCAGTATTTT.

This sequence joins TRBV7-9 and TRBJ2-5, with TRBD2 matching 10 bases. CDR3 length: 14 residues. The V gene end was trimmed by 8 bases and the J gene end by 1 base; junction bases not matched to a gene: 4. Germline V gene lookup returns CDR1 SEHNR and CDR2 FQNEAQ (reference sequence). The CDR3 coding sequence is TGTGCCAGCCGAGCGGGGGGGCCCCAAGAGACCCAGTACTTC. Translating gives CASRAGGPQETQYF.

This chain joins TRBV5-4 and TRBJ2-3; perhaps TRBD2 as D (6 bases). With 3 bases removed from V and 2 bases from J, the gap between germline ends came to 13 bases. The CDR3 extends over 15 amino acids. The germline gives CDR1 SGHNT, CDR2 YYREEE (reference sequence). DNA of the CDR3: TGTGCCAGCAGCTCCAGCGGGTTATACACAGATACGCAGTATTTT. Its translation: CASSSSGLYTDTQYF.

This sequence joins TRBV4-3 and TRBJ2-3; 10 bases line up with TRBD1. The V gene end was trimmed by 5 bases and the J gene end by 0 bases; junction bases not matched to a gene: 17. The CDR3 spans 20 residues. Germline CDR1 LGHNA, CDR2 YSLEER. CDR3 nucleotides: TGCGCCAGCAGCTCAAATCCACCGGGACAGGGGACCTTTAGCACAGATACGCAGTATTTT. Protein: CASSSNPPGQGTFSTDTQYF.

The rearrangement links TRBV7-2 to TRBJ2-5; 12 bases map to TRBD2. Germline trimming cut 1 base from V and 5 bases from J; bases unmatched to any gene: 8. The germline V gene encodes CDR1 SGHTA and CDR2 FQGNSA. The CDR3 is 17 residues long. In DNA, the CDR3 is TGTGCCAGCAGCTTAGTACTAGCGGGGGGCCGAGGGGAGACCCAGTACTTC. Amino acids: CASSLVLAGGRGETQYF.

The CDR3 DNA reads TGTGCCAGCAGCTTTACAGGGGGCTCTAACACCGGGGAGCTGTTTTTT. This translates into CASSFTGGSNTGELFF. The genes are TRBV7-9 and TRBJ2-2; 9 bases are a match to TRBD1. CDR3 length: 16 amino acids. V lost 3 bases and J lost 2; bases outside the gene matches: 4. Germline V gene sequence: CDR1 SEHNR, CDR2 FQNEAQ (reference sequence). The full variable domain, rest sourced from reference TRBV7-9 and TRBJ2-2, is DTGVSQNPRHKITKRGQNVTFRCDPISEHNRLYWYRQTLGQGPEFLTYFQNEAQLEKSRLLSDRFSAERPKGSFSTLEIQRTEQGDSAMYLCASSFTGGSNTGELFFGEGSRLTVL.

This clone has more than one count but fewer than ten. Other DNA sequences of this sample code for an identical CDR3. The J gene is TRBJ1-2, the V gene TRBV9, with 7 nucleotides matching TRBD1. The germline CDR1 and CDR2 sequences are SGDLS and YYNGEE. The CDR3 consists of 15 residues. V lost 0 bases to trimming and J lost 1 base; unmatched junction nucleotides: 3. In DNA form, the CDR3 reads TGTGCCAGCAGCGTAGGGGACAGCCTTAACTATGGCTACACCTTC. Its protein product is CASSVGDSLNYGYTF. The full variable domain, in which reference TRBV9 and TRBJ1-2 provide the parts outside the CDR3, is DSGVTQTPKHLITATGQRVTLRCSPRSGDLSVYWYQQSLDQGLQFLIQYYNGEERAKGNILERFSAQQFPDLHSELNLSSLELGDSALYFCASSVGDSLNYGYTFGSGTRLTVV.

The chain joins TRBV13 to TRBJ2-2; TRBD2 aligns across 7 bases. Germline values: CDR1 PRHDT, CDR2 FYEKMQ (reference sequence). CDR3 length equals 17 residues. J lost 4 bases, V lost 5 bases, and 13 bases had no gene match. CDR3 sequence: CASSLLGLVSGTGELFF. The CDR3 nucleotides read TGTGCCAGCAGCCTACTTGGACTAGTGTCGGGCACCGGGGAGCTGTTTTTT.

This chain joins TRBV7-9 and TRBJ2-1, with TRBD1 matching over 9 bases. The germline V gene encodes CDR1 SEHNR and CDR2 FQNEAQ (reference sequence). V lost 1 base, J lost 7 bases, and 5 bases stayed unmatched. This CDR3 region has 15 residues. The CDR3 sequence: CASSLGTGAVNEQFF. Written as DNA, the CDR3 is TGTGCCAGCAGCTTAGGGACAGGGGCGGTAAATGAGCAGTTCTTC.

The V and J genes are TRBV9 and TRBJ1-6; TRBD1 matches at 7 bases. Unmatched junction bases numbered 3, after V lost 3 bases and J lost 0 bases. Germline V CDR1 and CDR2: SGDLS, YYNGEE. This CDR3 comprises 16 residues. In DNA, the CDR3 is TGTGCCAGCAGCGCGACAGGGAGCTCCTATAATTCACCCCTCCACTTT. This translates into CASSATGSSYNSPLHF.

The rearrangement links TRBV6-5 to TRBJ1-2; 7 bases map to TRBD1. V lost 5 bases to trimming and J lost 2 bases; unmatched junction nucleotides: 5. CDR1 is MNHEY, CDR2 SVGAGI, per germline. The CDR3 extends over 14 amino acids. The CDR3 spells CASSGGTANYGYTF. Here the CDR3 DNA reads TGTGCCAGCAGTGGGGGGACAGCAAACTATGGCTACACCTTC.

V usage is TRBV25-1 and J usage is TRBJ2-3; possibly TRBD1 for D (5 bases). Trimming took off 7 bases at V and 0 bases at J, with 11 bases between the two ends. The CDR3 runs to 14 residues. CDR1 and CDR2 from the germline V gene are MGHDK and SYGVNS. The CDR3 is CASIGAVSTDTQYF. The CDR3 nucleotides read TGTGCCAGCATAGGGGCCGTGAGCACAGATACGCAGTATTTT.

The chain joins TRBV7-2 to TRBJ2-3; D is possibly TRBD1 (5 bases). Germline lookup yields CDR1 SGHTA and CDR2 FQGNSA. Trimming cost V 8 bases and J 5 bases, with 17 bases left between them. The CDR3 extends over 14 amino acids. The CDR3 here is CASHTKGNGDTQYF. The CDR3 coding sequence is TGTGCCAGCCACACTAAGGGGAACGGAGATACGCAGTATTTT.

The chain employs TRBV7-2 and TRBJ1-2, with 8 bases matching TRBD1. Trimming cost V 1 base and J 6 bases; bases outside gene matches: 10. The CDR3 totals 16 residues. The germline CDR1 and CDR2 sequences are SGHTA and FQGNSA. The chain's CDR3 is CASSLVGQGGENGYTF. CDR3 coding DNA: TGTGCCAGCAGCTTAGTAGGACAGGGAGGTGAGAATGGCTACACCTTC. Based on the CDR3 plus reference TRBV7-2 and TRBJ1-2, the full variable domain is GAGVSQSPSNKVTEKGKDVELRCDPISGHTALYWYRQSLGQGLEFLIYFQGNSAPDKSGLPSDRFSAERTGGSVSTLTIQRTQQEDSAVYLCASSLVGQGGENGYTFGSGTRLTVV.

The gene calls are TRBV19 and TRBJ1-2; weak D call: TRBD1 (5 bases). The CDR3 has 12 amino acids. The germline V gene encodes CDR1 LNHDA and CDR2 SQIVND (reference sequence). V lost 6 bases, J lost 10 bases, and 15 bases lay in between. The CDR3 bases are TGTGCCAGTAGGGAGGGGCCCGGTGACTACACCTTC. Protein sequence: CASREGPGDYTF.

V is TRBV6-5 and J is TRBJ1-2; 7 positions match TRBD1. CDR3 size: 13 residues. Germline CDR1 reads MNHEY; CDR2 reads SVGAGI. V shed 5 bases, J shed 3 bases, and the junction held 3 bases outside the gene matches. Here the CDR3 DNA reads TGTGCCAGCAGTGGAACAGGGGACTATGGCTACACCTTC. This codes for CASSGTGDYGYTF.

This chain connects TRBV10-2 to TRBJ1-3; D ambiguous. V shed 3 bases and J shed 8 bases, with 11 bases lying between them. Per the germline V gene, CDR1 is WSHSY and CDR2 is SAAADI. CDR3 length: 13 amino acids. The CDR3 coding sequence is TGCGCCAGCAGTGATCCAACCGGGGACACCATATATTTT. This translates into CASSDPTGDTIYF.

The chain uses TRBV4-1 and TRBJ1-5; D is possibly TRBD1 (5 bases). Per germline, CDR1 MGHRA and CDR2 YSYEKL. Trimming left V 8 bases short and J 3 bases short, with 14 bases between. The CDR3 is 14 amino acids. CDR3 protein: CASRPAGDNQPQHF. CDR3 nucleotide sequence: TGCGCCAGCCGACCCGCGGGGGACAATCAGCCCCAGCATTTT.

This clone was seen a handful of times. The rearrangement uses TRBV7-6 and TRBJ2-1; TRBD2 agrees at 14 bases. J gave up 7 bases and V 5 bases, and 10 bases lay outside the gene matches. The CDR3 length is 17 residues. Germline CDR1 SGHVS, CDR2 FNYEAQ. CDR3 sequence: CASSGSRTSGGKNEQFF. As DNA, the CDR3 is TGTGCCAGCAGCGGGAGTCGGACTAGCGGGGGGAAAAATGAGCAGTTCTTC.

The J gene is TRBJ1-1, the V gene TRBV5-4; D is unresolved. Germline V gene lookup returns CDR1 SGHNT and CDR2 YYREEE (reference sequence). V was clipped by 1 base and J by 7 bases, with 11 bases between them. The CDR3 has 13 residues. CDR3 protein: CASSLRDNDEAFF. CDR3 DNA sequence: TGTGCCAGCAGCTTGAGAGATAATGATGAAGCTTTCTTT.

In nucleotides, the CDR3 is TGTGCCACCAGCAGAGTCGGGGAGCCCACAGATACGCAGTATTTT. Its protein product is CATSRVGEPTDTQYF. The chain joins TRBV15 to TRBJ2-3; tentative D call: TRBD2 (5 bases). There are 15 residues in the CDR3. Germline V lookup: CDR1 LNHNV, CDR2 YYDKDF (reference sequence). V was cut by 1 base and J by 2 bases, with 10 bases left in between.

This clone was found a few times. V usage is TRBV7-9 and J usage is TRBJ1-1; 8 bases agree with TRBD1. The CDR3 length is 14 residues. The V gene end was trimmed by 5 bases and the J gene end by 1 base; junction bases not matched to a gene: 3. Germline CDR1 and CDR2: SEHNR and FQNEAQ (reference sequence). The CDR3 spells CASSDTGGNTEAFF. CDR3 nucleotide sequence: TGTGCCAGCAGCGACACAGGGGGGAACACTGAAGCTTTCTTT.